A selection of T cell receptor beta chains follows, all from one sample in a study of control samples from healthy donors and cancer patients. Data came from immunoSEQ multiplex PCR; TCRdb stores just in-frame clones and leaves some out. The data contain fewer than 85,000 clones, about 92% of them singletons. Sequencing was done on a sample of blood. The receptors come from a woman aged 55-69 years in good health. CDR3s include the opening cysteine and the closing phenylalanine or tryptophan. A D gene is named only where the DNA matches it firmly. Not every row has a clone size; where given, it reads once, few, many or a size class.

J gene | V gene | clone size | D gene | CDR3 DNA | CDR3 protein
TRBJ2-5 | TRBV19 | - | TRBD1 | TGTGCCAGCGCCGACAGGGGAACACAAGAGACCCAGTACTTC | CASADRGTQETQYF
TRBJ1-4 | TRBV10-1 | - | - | TGCGCCAGCAGTGAAAAGGGTCGGAATGAAAAACTGTTTTTT | CASSEKGRNEKLFF
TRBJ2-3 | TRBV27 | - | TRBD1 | TGTGCCAGCAGTTCGCCGGGACAGGTTATAGATACGCAGTATTTT | CASSSPGQVIDTQYF
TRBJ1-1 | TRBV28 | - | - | TGTGCCAGCAGTTTAGGGGGGGCGCAGGTTACTGAAGCTTTCTTT | CASSLGGAQVTEAFF
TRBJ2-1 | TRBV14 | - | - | TGTGCCAGCAGCCAAGATCTTAGGGCCTACAATGAGCAGTTCTTC | CASSQDLRAYNEQFF
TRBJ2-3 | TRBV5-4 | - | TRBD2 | TGTGCCAGCAGCGCGGGACTAGCGGGATTCACAGATACGCAGTATTTT | CASSAGLAGFTDTQYF
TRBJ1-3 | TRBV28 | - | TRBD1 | TGTGCCAGCAGTTTAGGACAGGGACCTTCTGGAAACACCATATATTTT | CASSLGQGPSGNTIYF
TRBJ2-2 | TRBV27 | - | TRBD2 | TGTGCCAGCAGTTCAAGATGGCGGGAGGCCCTGAACACCGGGGAGCTGTTTTTT | CASSSRWREALNTGELFF
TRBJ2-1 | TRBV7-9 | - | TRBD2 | TGTGCCAGCAGCTTAAAAGCGGGAGGTTACAATGAGCAGTTCTTC | CASSLKAGGYNEQFF
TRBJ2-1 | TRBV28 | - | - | TGTGCCAGCAGAATCGGCCAGGCCTACAATGAGCAGTTCTTC | CASRIGQAYNEQFF
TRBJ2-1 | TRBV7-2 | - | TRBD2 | TGTGCCAGCAGGGTGGCTAGCGGGGCCTACAATGAGCAGTTCTTC | CASRVASGAYNEQFF
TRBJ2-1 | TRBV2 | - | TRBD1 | TGTGCCAGCAGTGGGCCTCCCATGACAGGGGGCAAGGACAATGAGCAGTTCTTC | CASSGPPMTGGKDNEQFF
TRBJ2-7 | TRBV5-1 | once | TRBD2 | TGCGCCAGCAGCTTGGGCGGGAGAGGATCCTACGAGCAGTACTTC | CASSLGGRGSYEQYF
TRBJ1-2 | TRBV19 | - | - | TGTGCCAGTAGAGGGCAAGCTAACTATGGCTACACCTTC | CASRGQANYGYTF
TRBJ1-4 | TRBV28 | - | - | TGTGCCAGCACCCGGGCGGGCGAAAAACTGTTTTTT | CASTRAGEKLFF
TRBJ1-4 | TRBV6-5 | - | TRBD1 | TGTGCCAGCAGTTACAGGGGGCCGACAACTAATGAAAAACTGTTTTTT | CASSYRGPTTNEKLFF
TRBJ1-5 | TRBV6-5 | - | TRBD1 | TGTGCCAGCAGGAAAACAGGGGGAGGACAGCCCCAGCATTTT | CASRKTGGGQPQHF
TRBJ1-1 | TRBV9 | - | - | TGTGCCAGCAGCTTCACCCCCATGAACACTGAAGCTTTCTTT | CASSFTPMNTEAFF
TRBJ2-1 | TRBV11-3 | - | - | TGTGCCAGCAGCTTAGGACGTCGTTCTAGCTCCTACAATGAGCAGTTCTTC | CASSLGRRSSSYNEQFF
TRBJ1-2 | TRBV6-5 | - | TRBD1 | TGTGCCAGCAGGCGGACAGGTTCGGATGGCTACACCTTC | CASRRTGSDGYTF
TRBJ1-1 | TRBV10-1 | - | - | TGCGCCGGCAGGGTCGACAGCCTAGAAACTGAAGCTTTCTTT | CAGRVDSLETEAFF
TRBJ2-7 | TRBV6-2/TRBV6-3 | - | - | TGTGCCAGCAGTCGCCCGAGAGGGACCTACGAGCAGTACTTC | CASSRPRGTYEQYF
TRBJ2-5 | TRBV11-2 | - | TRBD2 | TGTGCCAGCAGCTTTTTCACTAGCGGCGGGGAGACCCAGTACTTC | CASSFFTSGGETQYF
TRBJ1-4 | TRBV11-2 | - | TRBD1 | TGTGCCAGCAGCACCCGACAGGGGAATGAAAAACTGTTTTTT | CASSTRQGNEKLFF